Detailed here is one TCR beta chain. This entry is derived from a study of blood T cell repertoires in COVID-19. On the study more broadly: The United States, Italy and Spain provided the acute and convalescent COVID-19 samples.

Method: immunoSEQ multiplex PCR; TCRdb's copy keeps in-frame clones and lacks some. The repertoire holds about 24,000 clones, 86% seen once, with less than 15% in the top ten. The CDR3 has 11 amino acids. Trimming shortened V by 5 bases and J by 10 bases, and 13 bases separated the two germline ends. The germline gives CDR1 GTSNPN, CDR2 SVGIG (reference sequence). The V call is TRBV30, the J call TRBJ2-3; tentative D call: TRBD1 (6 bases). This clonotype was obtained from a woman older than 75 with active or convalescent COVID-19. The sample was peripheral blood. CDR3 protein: CAWGRTDPQYF. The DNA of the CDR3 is TGTGCCTGGGGCCGGACAGACCCGCAGTATTTT.